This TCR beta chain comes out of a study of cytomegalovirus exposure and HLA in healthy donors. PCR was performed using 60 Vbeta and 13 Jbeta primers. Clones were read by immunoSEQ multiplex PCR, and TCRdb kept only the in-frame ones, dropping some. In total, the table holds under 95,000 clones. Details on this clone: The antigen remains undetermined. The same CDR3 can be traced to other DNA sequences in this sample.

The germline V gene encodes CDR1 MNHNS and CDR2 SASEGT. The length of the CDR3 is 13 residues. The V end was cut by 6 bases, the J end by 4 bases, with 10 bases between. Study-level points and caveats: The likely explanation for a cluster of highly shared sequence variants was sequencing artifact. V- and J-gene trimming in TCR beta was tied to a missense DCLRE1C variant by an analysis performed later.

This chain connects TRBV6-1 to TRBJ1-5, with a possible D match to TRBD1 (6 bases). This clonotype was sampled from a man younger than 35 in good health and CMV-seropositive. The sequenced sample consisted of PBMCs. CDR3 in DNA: TGTGCCAGCAGAGGAACAGGGAATCAGCCCCAGCATTTT. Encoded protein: CASRGTGNQPQHF.